This is a list of T cell receptor beta chains from one sample in a study of cytomegalovirus exposure and HLA in healthy donors. Data came from immunoSEQ multiplex PCR; TCRdb stores just in-frame clones and leaves some out. The sample yields 100,000 to 150,000 clones, more than 75% seen once. Sequenced input: PBMCs. The source is a female donor in good health and CMV-seronegative. Each CDR3 is given with its conserved first and last residue. D genes are given only for firm matches. Where a row states a size, it is once, few, many or the class of an expanded clone; other rows omit it.

TRBD1	TRBV27	.	TRBJ1-2	TGTGCCAGCAGTTTTACGACAGGGTCTAACTATGGCTACACCTTC	CASSFTTGSNYGYTF
.	TRBV28	.	TRBJ1-4	TGTGCCAGCAGTCCTAGCATCGCTGCAACTAATGAAAAACTGTTTTTT	CASSPSIAATNEKLFF
.	TRBV2	few	TRBJ2-3	TGTGCCAGCAGTTCTAGCACAGATACGCAGTATTTT	CASSSSTDTQYF
.	TRBV7-2	.	TRBJ2-5	TGTGCCAGCAGCCCGGAGATGTCCTCCGGGACCCAGTACTTC	CASSPEMSSGTQYF
TRBD1	TRBV27	.	TRBJ1-5	TGTGCCAGCAGTTCACGAGGGACAGAAAGGTATAGCAATCAGCCCCAGCATTTT	CASSSRGTERYSNQPQHF
TRBD1	TRBV19	few	TRBJ1-2	TGTGCCAGCCTAGACAGGGGTTCTGGCTACACCTTC	CASLDRGSGYTF
TRBD2	TRBV4-2	.	TRBJ2-1	TGTGCCAGCAGCCAAGATCGCAAGCGGGAGGGCCTGAGTGAGCAGTTCTTC	CASSQDRKREGLSEQFF
TRBD1	TRBV5-4	.	TRBJ2-1	TGTGCCAGCAGGGGGACAGGGAGCTCCTACAATGAGCAGTTCTTC	CASRGTGSSYNEQFF
TRBD2	TRBV28	.	TRBJ2-3	TGTGCCAGCAGACTCTTAGGAGGTAGCGGGGACCCCAGCACAGATACGCAGTATTTT	CASRLLGGSGDPSTDTQYF
TRBD1	TRBV7-9	.	TRBJ1-3	TGTGCCAGCAGCTTAGGGGGACAGGGGGCTAAGAACACCATATATTTT	CASSLGGQGAKNTIYF
.	TRBV6-5	.	TRBJ2-7	TGTGCCAGCAGTTACAGCCATTCCGACTACGAGCAGTACTTC	CASSYSHSDYEQYF
.	TRBV6-6	.	TRBJ2-7	TGTGCCAGCAGTGGGGCACGACGTCTGACCTACGAGCAGTACTTC	CASSGARRLTYEQYF
.	TRBV6-6	.	TRBJ1-1	TGTGCCAGCAGTTACCCTTTCGAGGGCCAGAACACTGAAGCTTTCTTT	CASSYPFEGQNTEAFF
.	TRBV18	.	TRBJ2-7	TGTGCCAGCTCCGCCGGGAGCACCTACGAGCAGTACTTC	CASSAGSTYEQYF
.	TRBV19	.	TRBJ2-3	TGTGCCAGCGGGACTGTCGGGGCGCAGTATTTT	CASGTVGAQYF
TRBD1	TRBV11-2	.	TRBJ1-4	TGTGCCAGCAGCGCCAGGGGGGTAACTAATGAAAAACTGTTTTTT	CASSARGVTNEKLFF
.	TRBV5-8	.	TRBJ1-1	TGTGCCAGCAGCCCCTCAGGGATGAACACTGAAGCTTTCTTT	CASSPSGMNTEAFF
.	TRBV7-3	once	TRBJ1-2	TGTGCCAGCAGCTCGCCGGGGGACGATGGCTACACCTTC	CASSSPGDDGYTF
.	TRBV11-3	.	TRBJ1-2	TGTGCCAGCGGCCGGGGGGGCCCTTTTCCCTATGGCTACACCTTC	CASGRGGPFPYGYTF
TRBD1	TRBV28	.	TRBJ2-2	TGTGCCAGCACCCTCGGTGGACAGGGATACACCGGGGAGCTGTTTTTT	CASTLGGQGYTGELFF
.	TRBV4-3	.	TRBJ1-1	TGCGCCAGCAGCCAAGGGTTACGGACTGAAGCTTTCTTT	CASSQGLRTEAFF
.	TRBV9	few	TRBJ1-1	TGTGCCAGCAGCGCCCGGGCAGGGGAGGGCACTGAAGCTTTCTTT	CASSARAGEGTEAFF
.	TRBV6-6	few	TRBJ2-2	TGTGCCAGCAGGTGGAGGGGAAACACCGGGGAGCTGTTTTTT	CASRWRGNTGELFF
TRBD1	TRBV11-2	few	TRBJ1-1	TGTGCCAGCAGCTTAGGTCGACAGGGAGGCACTGAAGCTTTCTTT	CASSLGRQGGTEAFF
TRBD1	TRBV19	.	TRBJ2-7	TGTGCCAGTAGACCGGGACAGGTCCCCTACGAGCAGTACTTC	CASRPGQVPYEQYF